Sequencing of this TCR beta chain was carried out in a study of cytomegalovirus exposure and HLA in healthy donors. Study results and limitations: A later analysis reportedly found that, within productive TCRs, an Asian-associated ancestry cluster had fewer N-insertions than the mean observed across the approximately 700 donors.

Germline CDR1 reads MNHNS; CDR2 reads SASEGT. V gave up 2 bases and J gave up 10 bases, with 17 bases separating them. This CDR3 is 14 amino acids long. Use of 60 Vbeta and 13 Jbeta primers characterized the PCR. Using immunoSEQ multiplex PCR, the repertoire was profiled, and TCRdb retains in-frame clones only, with some absent. The table lists under 200,000 clones, more than 70% of them singletons. The donors gave bone marrow, and they were healthy. To note about this clone: Its antigen is undetermined.

Sequencing was carried out using PBMCs. The chain employs TRBV6-1 and TRBJ2-5; a possible D gene is TRBD2 (6 bases). This TCR came from a girl between 5 and 17 years old in good health and CMV-seronegative. The DNA of the CDR3 is TGTGCCAGCAGTGAATTAGGCGGGGCGGTAGGCCAGTACTTC. This gives the protein CASSELGGAVGQYF.